The clone carrying this TCR beta chain was found a few times. What it binds is unknown. Combining a sample-barcoded 5' primer with a J-beta primer mix, a second PCR ran for about 7 to 11 cycles. TCRdb ran MiXCR on the 5' RACE reads and lists one entry per CDR3 protein. The sample shows about 800,000 distinct CDR3 sequences, around a quarter of them seen only once. Donation came from healthy Caucasian individuals in Russia who were aged roughly 6 to 95. This specimen belongs to a study of blood T cells in healthy people across ages. Whole-study results and caveats: A roughly linear fall in TCR beta diversity per million T cells was seen with increasing age. A strong correlation was found between TCR beta diversity and the percentage of naive T cells.

This CDR3 has 15 residues. Per germline, CDR1 SGHTA and CDR2 FQGNSA. Trimming pared 4 bases from V and 0 bases from J, leaving 9 bases between. In addition, the sample was reused for a study of T cells of mothers and their children. That investigation notes: Related mother-child pairs shared slightly more overlap than unrelated pairs, but the difference was non-significant.

The sample taken for sequencing was blood. The rearrangement joins TRBV7-2 to TRBJ1-4; D is unresolved. The sequence was obtained from a boy between 10 and 17 years old in good health. The CDR3 sequence is CASSSYTATNEKLFF. The CDR3 coding sequence is TGTGCCAGCAGCTCATACACTGCAACTAATGAAAAACTGTTTTTT.